Sequencing of this T cell receptor (beta chain) was carried out in a study of T cell responses to AZD1222 COVID-19 vaccine. Study results and caveats: Targeting of unmutated variant regions was reportedly seen in nearly half of spike-specific TCRs. Clonal diversity was possibly underestimated; the donors were predominantly white British and more often female. Repertoire sampling was restricted to post-peak T cell response timepoints.

Trimming shortened V by 0 bases and J by 3 bases, and 9 bases separated the two germline ends. CDR3 length: 15 residues. Looked up from germline, CDR1 is MNHEY and CDR2 is SMNVEV (reference sequence). As regards this clone: Its cognate antigen is unknown.

Here immunoSEQ multiplex PCR was the method, and the copy in TCRdb shows in-frame clones only, minus some. In the table there are about 18,000 clones, around nine tenths of which are singletons. The receptor was derived from an adult who received the AZD1222 COVID-19 vaccine. The rearrangement uses TRBV27 and TRBJ1-5; perhaps TRBD1 as D (5 bases). This specimen consisted of peripheral blood, obtained 28 days after the second AZD1222 dose. In DNA form, the CDR3 reads TGTGCCAGCAGTTTATCGCGACAGAACAATCAGCCCCAGCATTTT. Translating gives CASSLSRQNNQPQHF.